The 29 T cell receptor beta chains in this list originate from one sample, sequenced in a study of T-cell memory formation after mild COVID-19. MiXCR, applied by TCRdb to the 5' RACE reads, yields one record per CDR3 protein. The sample gives 75,000 to 95,000 distinct CDR3 sequences, 13% of which show up once; around 27% is in the top ten. Source material: PBMCs or a T cell subset sorted from them (not recorded which). The origin of the receptors is an adult woman who had mild COVID-19 (a few samples of this study predate the infection). Cell type and time point are not known.

In its sample, this clonotype was seen a few times. DNA for the CDR3: TGCGCCAGCAGCCGGGAGCTGGACATGACCTACGAGCAGTACTTC. This gives the protein CASSRELDMTYEQYF. The rearrangement uses TRBV5-1 and TRBJ2-7; TRBD2 might be the D (6 bases). The germline CDR1 and CDR2 sequences are SGHRS and YFSETQ. Trimming left V 4 bases short and J 2 bases short, with 16 bases between. There are 15 residues in the CDR3.

The chain combines TRBV7-9 with TRBJ1-1; TRBD1 might be the D (5 bases). Germline V gene data show CDR1 as SEHNR and CDR2 as FQNEAQ (reference sequence). This CDR3 has 16 amino acids. V was cut by 5 bases and J by 0 bases, with 16 bases left in between. The CDR3 region is CASSPLVGGLNTEAFF. CDR3 nucleotides: TGTGCCAGCAGCCCCCTGGTGGGGGGACTGAACACTGAAGCTTTCTTT.

This clonotype showed up just a few times. V is TRBV12-5 and J is TRBJ2-3; no clear D gene. Germline lookup yields CDR1 LGHNT and CDR2 FRNRAP. The CDR3 totals 15 residues. The V end was cut by 2 bases, the J end by 2 bases, with 11 bases between. The DNA for the CDR3 is TGTGCTAGTGGTTTGATGCATGCTAACACAGATACGCAGTATTTT. As protein: CASGLMHANTDTQYF.

The CDR3: CASRSLAGGPAHEQYF. The DNA for the CDR3 is TGTGCCAGCAGGTCCCTAGCGGGAGGGCCCGCTCACGAGCAGTACTTC. The chain uses TRBV6-5 and TRBJ2-7; TRBD2 matches 12 bases. Germline-derived CDR1 and CDR2 are MNHEY and SVGAGI. The CDR3 is made up of 16 amino acids. V shed 6 bases and J 5 bases; nucleotides not matched to a gene: 11.

Only a few counts were recorded for this clonotype. The J gene is TRBJ2-3, the V gene TRBV27; TRBD1 matches at 8 bases. The V gene's germline CDR1 is MNHEY and CDR2 SMNVEV (reference sequence). There are 15 residues in the CDR3. With 5 bases clipped from V and 4 bases from J, the junction kept 8 bases outside the gene matches. The CDR3 protein is CASSDRGGWSDTQYF. CDR3 coding DNA: TGTGCCAGCAGTGACAGGGGAGGTTGGTCAGATACGCAGTATTTT.

This clonotype was seen repeatedly, ten times or more. The chain is built from TRBV7-9 and TRBJ2-1; no definite D call. The ends were cut back, 4 bases at V and 4 bases at J, with 8 bases in the middle. The V gene's germline CDR1 is SEHNR and CDR2 FQNEAQ (reference sequence). The CDR3 consists of 13 residues. CDR3 nucleotide sequence: TGTGCCAGCAGCTCACAAGGGTACAATGAGCAGTTCTTC. It codes for CASSSQGYNEQFF.

This clonotype was seen only a few times. This chain connects TRBV3-1 to TRBJ2-2; no definite D call. The CDR3 totals 13 residues. CDR1 is LGHDT and CDR2 is YNNKEL in the germline V gene (reference sequence). The ends were cut back, 0 bases at V and 9 bases at J, with 8 bases in the middle. The CDR3 DNA is TGTGCCAGCAGCCAAGATCGGTTTCGGGAGCTGTTTTTT. Its translation: CASSQDRFRELFF. Full variable domain (rest looked up from reference TRBV3-1 and TRBJ2-2): DTAVSQTPKYLVTQMGNDKSIKCEQNLGHDTMYWYKQDSKKFLKIMFSYNNKELIINETVPNRFSPKSPDKAHLNLHINSLELGDSAVYFCASSQDRFRELFFGEGSRLTVL.

The sample holds a few counts of this clonotype. This rearrangement joins TRBV20-1 to TRBJ2-7; 9 nucleotides agree with TRBD1. J lost 2 bases, V lost 2 bases, and 10 bases had no gene match. The CDR3 runs 16 residues. The germline V gene encodes CDR1 DFQATT and CDR2 SNEGSKA (reference sequence). The CDR3 DNA reads as TGCAGTGCTAGACCGACAGGGGGTTCGCTTCCCTACGAGCAGTACTTC. Protein: CSARPTGGSLPYEQYF.

The chain joins TRBV6-5 to TRBJ2-5; no clear D. Trimming took off 3 bases at V and 0 bases at J, with 8 bases between the two ends. CDR1 is MNHEY and CDR2 is SVGAGI in the germline V gene. The CDR3 has 14 residues. Here the CDR3 reads CASSYDRDQETQYF. The CDR3 DNA reads as TGTGCCAGCAGTTATGATCGGGACCAAGAGACCCAGTACTTC.

The chain uses TRBV29-1 and TRBJ2-1, with D maybe TRBD1 (7 bases). This CDR3 is 12 amino acids long. Germline CDR1 SQVTM, CDR2 ANQGSEA. V gave up 6 bases and J gave up 8 bases, with 14 bases separating them. As DNA, the CDR3 is TGCAGCGTCAGGGGGGTAGTATATGAGCAGTTCTTC. Its translation: CSVRGVVYEQFF.

The sample holds many counts of this clonotype. V usage is TRBV9 and J usage is TRBJ2-1; perhaps TRBD1 as D (5 bases). The CDR3 sequence is 13 residues long. The germline V gene has CDR1 SGDLS and CDR2 YYNGEE. The V and J ends lost 4 bases and 4 bases respectively, with 9 bases between them. The CDR3 nucleotides are TGTGCCAGCAGCAAAGGACATTACAATGAGCAGTTCTTC. Its protein is CASSKGHYNEQFF.

This clonotype was recorded a few times. The chain has TRBV25-1 and TRBJ2-2; TRBD1 matches at 8 bases. Germline CDR1 MGHDK, CDR2 SYGVNS. J was trimmed by 4 bases and V by 5 bases; bases with no gene match: 6. This CDR3 has 15 residues. The CDR3 loop reads CASSLQGAGTGELFF. The CDR3 DNA reads TGTGCCAGCAGTCTTCAGGGGGCCGGCACCGGGGAGCTGTTTTTT.

The V and J genes are TRBV7-9 and TRBJ1-6; D might be TRBD1 (6 bases). V was clipped by 6 bases and J by 8 bases, with 14 bases between them. CDR1 is SEHNR, CDR2 FQNEAQ, per germline (reference sequence). CDR3 size: 14 residues. CDR3 sequence reads: CASRFSKGDSPLHF. In DNA, the CDR3 is TGTGCCAGCAGATTTAGTAAGGGGGATTCACCCCTCCACTTT.

This chain links TRBV10-3 with TRBJ2-7; perhaps TRBD1 as D (6 bases). Trimming cost V 6 bases and J 2 bases, with 11 bases left between them. The CDR3 is made up of 13 amino acids. The germline CDR1 and CDR2 sequences are ENHRY and SYGVKD. The CDR3 DNA reads as TGTGCCATCAGACAGGGTTCCGCCTACGAGCAGTACTTC. It codes for CAIRQGSAYEQYF.

This clonotype was picked up a small number of times. The chain carries TRBV2 and TRBJ2-1; the match to TRBD1 covers 9 bases. This CDR3 spans 14 amino acids. The V gene end was trimmed by 2 bases and the J gene end by 8 bases; junction bases not matched to a gene: 4. Germline values: CDR1 SNHLY, CDR2 FYNNEI. CDR3 in amino acids: CASSERDRADEQFF. For the CDR3, the DNA is TGTGCCAGCAGTGAACGGGACAGGGCCGATGAGCAGTTCTTC.

The chain joins TRBV5-1 to TRBJ1-1; unclear D gene. Germline values: CDR1 SGHRS, CDR2 YFSETQ. The CDR3 totals 15 residues. V dropped 0 bases and J dropped 5 bases, with 14 bases sitting between them. The CDR3: CASSLELRTGTEAFF. In DNA, the CDR3 is TGCGCCAGCAGCTTGGAGCTCAGGACGGGGACTGAAGCTTTCTTT.

At least ten counts were recorded for this clonotype. The gene calls are TRBV29-1 and TRBJ2-2; 10 bases align to TRBD1. Germline CDR1 SQVTM, CDR2 ANQGSEA. Germline trimming cut 6 bases from V and 5 bases from J; bases unmatched to any gene: 3. This CDR3 has 13 amino acids. This CDR3 reads CSVDRGQTGELFF. DNA of the CDR3: TGCAGCGTCGACAGGGGGCAGACCGGGGAGCTGTTTTTT.

This sequence joins TRBV12-3 or TRBV12-4 and TRBJ2-1, with 8 bases identical to TRBD2. J was trimmed by 3 bases and V by 0 bases; bases with no gene match: 1. The CDR3 runs to 15 residues. This CDR3 reads CASSLASGSYNEQFF. As DNA, the CDR3 is TGTGCCAGCAGTTTAGCGAGCGGGAGCTACAATGAGCAGTTCTTC.

This clonotype was recorded a few times. The J gene is TRBJ2-5, the V gene TRBV4-1; TRBD2 agrees at 8 bases. The CDR3 is 16 residues long. V lost 4 bases and J lost 2; bases outside the gene matches: 9. Germline V gives CDR1 MGHRA, CDR2 YSYEKL. The CDR3 loop is CASSLQPSGRQETQYF. CDR3 bases: TGCGCCAGCAGCCTCCAACCTAGCGGGCGACAAGAGACCCAGTACTTC.

This clonotype was counted ten times or more. This chain uses TRBV4-1 with TRBJ2-3, with 7 bases matching TRBD1. The CDR3 is 15 residues long. The junction had 9 bases not matched to a gene; V was cut back by 4 bases and J by 5 bases. The germline V gene has CDR1 MGHRA and CDR2 YSYEKL. The CDR3 reads CASSRQTGSRDTQYF. CDR3 DNA: TGCGCCAGCAGCCGACAGACAGGGTCAAGAGATACGCAGTATTTT.

Here the CDR3 DNA reads TGTGCCAGCAGTTACTCCGGGCTAGCTGCCGCTACGCAGTATTTT. This gives the protein CASSYSGLAAATQYF. The chain recombines TRBV6-5 with TRBJ2-3; D might be TRBD2 (5 bases). The CDR3 loop spans 15 amino acids. V was trimmed by 0 bases and J by 8 bases, leaving 15 bases between them. Germline V lookup: CDR1 MNHEY, CDR2 SVGAGI.

This clonotype was picked up a small number of times. The CDR3 spells CATMGLVDNEQFF. For the CDR3, the DNA is TGTGCCACCATGGGACTAGTGGATAATGAGCAGTTCTTC. The chain joins TRBV15 to TRBJ2-1; the match to TRBD2 covers 8 bases. The CDR3 runs 13 residues. V lost 7 bases, J lost 7 bases, and 6 bases stayed unmatched. Germline V gene lookup returns CDR1 LNHNV and CDR2 YYDKDF (reference sequence).

This clonotype came up a few times. J is TRBJ1-2 and V is TRBV7-2; D might be TRBD1 (5 bases). Germline lookup yields CDR1 SGHTA and CDR2 FQGNSA. The CDR3 loop spans 13 amino acids. Trimming cost V 5 bases and J 7 bases, with 14 bases left between them. Written as DNA, the CDR3 is TGTGCCAGCAGCCAAGGCAGGGTCGTTGGCTACACCTTC. Its protein is CASSQGRVVGYTF.

This clonotype showed up just a few times. The rearrangement joins TRBV29-1 to TRBJ2-7; D call uncertain. V lost 7 bases to trimming and J lost 3 bases, with 10 bases between them. CDR1 and CDR2 (germline): SQVTM, ANQGSEA. The CDR3 length is 11 residues. CDR3 in DNA: TGCAGCGGTGCGATTGGCTACGAGCAGTACTTC. This codes for CSGAIGYEQYF.

CDR3 sequence (DNA): TGTGCCAGCAGCTTGGTTCAGGGGTCCGAGCAGTACTTC. Protein product: CASSLVQGSEQYF. This chain uses TRBV7-9 with TRBJ2-7, with a tentative D call TRBD1 (6 bases). The CDR3 is made up of 13 amino acids. Germline assignment: CDR1 SEHNR and CDR2 FQNEAQ (reference sequence). Deletions cut 3 bases from V and 6 bases from J, with 12 bases between.

This clonotype was seen a few times. The V and J genes are TRBV6-1 and TRBJ1-5; 9 bases map to TRBD1. CDR3 length equals 15 residues. V shed 3 bases and J 3 bases; nucleotides not matched to a gene: 3. Germline V lookup: CDR1 MNHNS, CDR2 SASEGT. The CDR3 bases are TGTGCCAGCAGTGAGGGGACAGGGTACAATCAGCCCCAGCATTTT. This encodes CASSEGTGYNQPQHF.

This clonotype has just a few counts. The gene calls are TRBV6-5 and TRBJ2-7, with D possibly being TRBD2 (7 bases). CDR1 is MNHEY, CDR2 SVGAGI, per germline. The CDR3 has 15 amino acids. V lost 7 bases, J lost 3 bases, and 19 bases lay in between. CDR3 protein: CASTGFRGGLYEQYF. CDR3 bases: TGTGCCAGCACTGGATTTAGGGGGGGGCTCTACGAGCAGTACTTC.

This clonotype turned up a few times. The genes are TRBV5-1 and TRBJ2-1; 7 bases match TRBD1. The V gene end was trimmed by 0 bases and the J gene end by 9 bases; junction bases not matched to a gene: 3. Germline CDR1 reads SGHRS; CDR2 reads YFSETQ. There are 13 residues in the CDR3. The CDR3 DNA is TGCGCCAGCAGCTTGGGACAGGGAGTTGAGCAGTTCTTC. It codes for CASSLGQGVEQFF.

The V call is TRBV10-3, the J call TRBJ2-5; a possible D gene is TRBD2 (5 bases). This CDR3 spans 13 amino acids. CDR1 is ENHRY, CDR2 SYGVKD, per germline. V lost 4 bases to trimming and J lost 3 bases, with 9 bases between them. The CDR3 sequence: CAISAVGEETQYF. CDR3 coding DNA: TGTGCCATCAGTGCCGTCGGGGAAGAGACCCAGTACTTC.